This T cell receptor beta chain was obtained from a study of cytomegalovirus exposure and HLA in healthy donors (TCRdb year 2017). About the full investigation: An earlier analysis of approximately 640 of the donors reported about 250 Gb of sequence data and some 120 million unique TCR beta sequences from 150 million to 200 million T cells. HLA typing covered class I and class II loci at four-digit resolution. In addition to the first cohort of 650 to 800 subjects, a separate validation cohort of under 150 different subjects was used. An early release that covered some 630 HLA-typed donors contained approximately 300 gigabases of sequencing data and around 85 million unique TCR sequences. All discovery cohort repertoires had been generated using a single sequencing platform. Using immunosequencing, the study profiled T cell repertoires from 666 subjects and related those repertoires to cytomegalovirus serostatus. The genetic ancestry cluster associated with self-reported Caucasian donors included 65% to 90% of the 398 genotyped donors. Alongside the repertoire data, information on donor age, sex, ethnicity and CMV serostatus was compiled. The aim of the study was to test whether cataloging public T cell receptors could identify signatures of past pathogen exposure. The study combined high-throughput TCR immunosequencing, statistical association of individual TCRs with disease status, and machine learning to predict cytomegalovirus infection status. A later genetic analysis used genome-wide SNP genotypes for 398 of the 666 donors, treating that subset as a discovery cohort. Among several hundred genotyped donors of the cohort, an average of around 240,000 unique TCR beta nucleotide sequences was sequenced per donor, of which about 19% were non-productive. In a later analysis, previously published TCR beta repertoires from some 640 donors were re-analyzed and high-resolution HLA genotyping was added so that TCR occurrence patterns could be studied. Rather than drawing on any new phenotypic data, the later analysis identified candidate immune exposures from TCR beta sequences and the way those sequences occurred across donors. An earlier analysis of fewer than 750 of the donors used high-throughput TCR beta sequencing to judge whether each TCR beta V gene segment behaved as functional or pseudogenic. Typing coverage differed by locus: A, B, C, DRB1 and DQB1 were typed in roughly 620-630 donors, DQA1 in 522, DPA1 in 600 to 610, and DPB1 in 400 to 480. Five DR-DQ haplotypes were treated as single units for association and clustering because of strong linkage in the cohort.

The CDR3 goes from the cysteine to the phenylalanine over 16 residues. Of all the DNA, just the CDR3 is kept, 48 bases in frame from base 1. Sequences MNHEY (CDR1) and SMNVEV (CDR2) are obtained from the germline V gene (reference sequence). Between the V and J ends, shortened by 4 bases and 2 bases respectively, the junction contains 18 bases. Libraries were constructed by the immunoSEQ multiplex PCR assay. For the multiplex PCR, a mixture combining 60 forward primers for TCR Vbeta segments and 13 reverse primers for TCR Jbeta segments was used. The CDR3 region of rearranged TCR beta genes was amplified from genomic DNA by a multiplex PCR assay. The amplified TCR beta libraries were sequenced on the Illumina HiSeq System as 87-base-pair reads. The published analysis was carried out like this. A later analysis tallied around 80 million unique TCR beta chains across the 700 or so repertoires, and approximately 11 million of those chains were shared by two or more donors. To remove PCR and sequencing errors, raw reads were error-corrected and collapsed into unique sequences using a nearest-neighbor algorithm that merged closely related sequences. To assign V, D and J gene segments, CDR3 sequences were aligned to IMGT reference sequences. For a sequence to be retained, a match of at least six nucleotides was required to both a V gene segment and a J gene segment. Rearrangements were classified as productive when the CDR3 lacked stop codons and remained in frame with V and J, and all other rearrangements were classified as non-productive. CDR3 was defined according to IMGT convention as the region running from the second conserved V-encoded cysteine to the conserved J-encoded phenylalanine. In an earlier analysis of around 570 of the donors, sequences lacking an unambiguous match to a single V gene segment were excluded. In an earlier analysis of 587 of the donors, a V segment was called functional when productive rearrangements were above 56.7%, and segregating when the standard deviation between donors exceeded 5%. To diagnose cytomegalovirus status from the catalog of TCR beta chain sequences, a statistical classification framework was built. V and J gene assignment, in a later analysis, came from comparing TCR nucleotide sequences with IMGT/GENE-DB human TR gene sequences. In a later analysis, CDR3 sequences and most-parsimonious VDJ recombination scenarios were assigned using the TCRdist pipeline. A later analysis defined each TCR beta chain by its CDR3 amino acid sequence plus V-gene family, and excluded reads lacking a unique V-gene family. To address suspected cross-contamination and a sequencing artifact, a later analysis removed approximately 600 highly shared, low-generation-probability nucleotide sequences. A later analysis calculated a clonal expansion index for each public chain from normalized within-repertoire ranks of inferred template counts. A later analysis computed generation probabilities with a VDJ recombination model fitted to out-of-frame rearrangements, and checked the results against IGoR. In a later analysis, hypergeometric tests were used to score TCR-TCR, TCR-HLA and TCR-CMV co-occurrence, with a repertoire-size bias correction applied to TCR pairs. False discovery rates were estimated in a later analysis by permuting HLA or CMV assignments 20 times. In a later analysis, co-occurring TCRs were grouped using DBSCAN, and TCRdist sequence similarity was added for clustering within HLA-allele-positive subsets. For co-occurrence clustering, repertoires with fewer than 30,000 or more than 120,000 public chains were excluded, along with 5 or 6 repertoires with anomalous nucleotide sharing. What TCRdb holds here is the immuneACCESS table cut down to in-frame rearrangements. Part of the clones is not present; checked against another copy, under half of the missing clones reflect an unresolved V gene, and the others are unexplained. That table is the source of V, J and clone size, and D and trimming were worked out from the DNA. The sample table contains about 200,000 clones; only one count was recorded for roughly 12% of them. The ten most abundant clones make up roughly 7.7% of the sample.

Notes on this clone: Its binding antigen is unknown. The sample holds no much larger clone one base away, and base qualities are not on file.

In total, more than 500 healthy bone marrow donors made up the cohort. At the time of sampling, all cohort members were nominally healthy, though unrecorded immune exposures were likely present. The donor was CMV seropositive and was included in the group of 250 to 350 seropositive cohort members. A peripheral blood sample was provided by each donor, and peripheral blood mononuclear cells were used for TCR beta sequencing. The Qiagen DNeasy Blood Extraction Kit was used to extract genomic DNA from the blood cell samples. Results the study describes overall, beyond this receptor: In the study, roughly 160 TCR beta chains were listed as associated with cytomegalovirus. A further reported finding was that TCR beta sequences accurately predicted the HLA-A and HLA-B alleles for most subjects in the first cohort. Roughly uniform sequencing depth across donors was assumed in presence/absence analyses, although this assumption may not hold. Because HLA typing was missing for some donors at each locus, association tests included only the typed subset. Correlated functional status among segregating V segments might be attributable to linkage disequilibrium, but an unknown experimental factor could not be ruled out. Over 15 rarely observed V segments, including chromosome 9 orphons, were excluded from the earlier analysis of some 590 of the donors because counts were too low. In a later analysis, most CMV-associated TCR beta chains were found to appear HLA-restricted, with HLA associations seemingly driven largely by CMV exposure. Broadly in line with IMGT annotations, most TCR beta V segments showed up in productive rearrangements about 87% or about 30% of the time in an earlier analysis of some 590 of the donors. In vitro tests confirmed that a few of the cytomegalovirus-associated TCR beta chains recognize cytomegalovirus antigens. Because the 87-base-pair reads could not distinguish some IMGT-functional V segments, including TRBV6-2 and TRBV6-3, those segments were excluded. In this cohort, only TCR beta chains were sequenced, and detectable features were limited by the absence of alpha or paired-chain data. In a later analysis, several top co-occurrence clusters were reported to appear linked to parvovirus B19, influenza, CMV and Epstein-Barr virus. Assigning TCR associations to individual alleles was difficult when HLA alleles, especially DR and DQ, strongly co-occurred. A later genetic analysis reported fewer N-insertions in productive TCRs among donors in an Asian-associated ancestry cluster than the approximately 670-donor mean. In a later genetic analysis, a missense DCLRE1C variant was associated with V-gene and J-gene trimming of TCR beta chains, and the association was replicated in an independent cohort. At a false discovery rate of 0.05, a later analysis linked under 20,000 TCR beta sequences to specific HLA alleles. Most TCR sequences were observed very rarely across donors, whereas some public TCRs were present in many individuals. Immune exposure information for the cohort was limited to CMV serostatus. A cluster of highly shared sequence variants was judged likely to represent a technical artifact of the sequencing pipeline. The classifier was reported to diagnose cytomegalovirus status with high specificity and sensitivity in both the original and validation cohorts. It was suggested by the authors that the approach could potentially be generalized to other disease states and immunological phenotypes. In a later analysis, HLA-associated TCR beta chains were found to be more clonally expanded and to have lower generation probabilities than equally common non-associated chains. According to a later analysis, TCR association rates differed among HLA loci, with DRB1 alleles showing the most associated TCRs and HLA-C alleles showing the fewest.

The rearrangement combines TRBV27 with TRBJ2-7, with TRBD1 tentatively as D gene (6 bases match). The sample comprised PBMCs. The TCR originated in a man aged 50 or older in good health and CMV-seropositive. The CDR3 loop reads CASSSFRGFLPYEQYF. The DNA reads TGTGCCAGCAGTTCATTCAGGGGATTCTTACCCTACGAGCAGTACTTC.